These 16 T cell receptor beta chains were sequenced from one sample in a study of PD-1 blockade in classical Hodgkin lymphoma. Profiled with immunoSEQ multiplex PCR; TCRdb holds only in-frame clones, not every one. This table holds around 5,000 clones, roughly nine tenths found once. Sample time point: newly diagnosed, previously untreated cHL patient sample. PBMCs, once thawed, yielded CD8+ T cells isolated by magnetic negative selection. The sample was CD8+ T cells from blood. These receptors all stem from a human donor with classical Hodgkin lymphoma.

The chain links TRBV2 to TRBJ2-7, with a possible D match to TRBD1 (5 bases). In germline, CDR1 is SNHLY, CDR2 FYNNEI. The CDR3 is made up of 12 amino acids. The V and J ends lost 3 bases and 6 bases respectively, with 9 bases between them. The CDR3 region is CASSDRVPEQYF. The CDR3 DNA reads TGTGCCAGCAGTGACAGGGTCCCCGAGCAGTACTTC.

J is TRBJ2-7 and V is TRBV7-8; 7 positions match TRBD1. With V trimmed by 0 bases and J by 6 bases, 5 bases remained unmatched. The germline V gene encodes CDR1 SGHVS and CDR2 FQNEAQ. The length of the CDR3 is 14 residues. Here the CDR3 reads CASSLADRIGEQYF. CDR3 in DNA: TGTGCCAGCAGCTTAGCGGACAGGATCGGCGAGCAGTACTTC.

V usage is TRBV27 and J usage is TRBJ1-6, with 8 bases lining up with TRBD1. Trimming at V came to 7 bases and at J to 8 bases, leaving 4 bases not matched to a gene. CDR3 length equals 13 residues. Germline CDR1 is MNHEY and CDR2 is SMNVEV (reference sequence). In nucleotides, the CDR3 is TGTGCCAGCAAGGGACAGGTCGATTCACCCCTCCACTTT. Amino acid sequence: CASKGQVDSPLHF.

The V and J genes are TRBV7-6 and TRBJ1-1; 7 bases fit TRBD1. This CDR3 region has 15 residues. Germline loops: CDR1 SGHVS, CDR2 FNYEAQ. The J segment lost 2 bases and the V segment lost 5 bases, leaving 8 bases of the junction unmatched. Written as DNA, the CDR3 is TGTGCCAGCAGCCAAGGACAGGCGGGAAACACTGAAGCTTTCTTT. Translated, it gives CASSQGQAGNTEAFF. The complete variable domain, with remaining parts taken from reference TRBV7-6 and TRBJ1-1, reads GAGVSQSPRYKVTKRGQDVALRCDPISGHVSLYWYRQALGQGPEFLTYFNYEAQQDKSGLPNDRFSAERPEGSISTLTIQRTEQRDSAMYRCASSQGQAGNTEAFFGQGTRLTVV.

The CDR3 here is CASHIREDTF. CDR3 in DNA: TGTGCCAGCCACATCCGGGAAGACACCTTC. This chain connects TRBV21-1 to TRBJ1-2. TRBV21-1 is reported as a pseudogene. This CDR3 region has 10 residues.

This rearrangement joins TRBV2 to TRBJ2-3, with D possibly being TRBD2 (5 bases). Germline V lookup: CDR1 SNHLY, CDR2 FYNNEI. V was clipped by 4 bases and J by 0 bases, with 14 bases between them. The CDR3 has 16 residues. The CDR3 DNA is TGTGCCAGCAGTGGCCTTGCGGGTCCAAGCACAGATACGCAGTATTTT. It encodes CASSGLAGPSTDTQYF.

J is TRBJ2-3 and V is TRBV5-1; D is undetermined. The CDR3 is made up of 14 amino acids. Germline CDR1 reads SGHRS; CDR2 reads YFSETQ. Trimming cost V 0 bases and J 0 bases, with 5 bases left between them. DNA for the CDR3: TGCGCCAGCAGCTTGGACCCCAGCACAGATACGCAGTATTTT. Protein product: CASSLDPSTDTQYF.

V and J are TRBV5-6 and TRBJ1-1, with D hard to call. This CDR3 is built from 15 residues. Germline loops: CDR1 SGHDT, CDR2 YYEEEE. V was shortened by 0 bases and J by 1 base, with 10 bases between the two germline ends. The CDR3 sequence is CASSLERDRNTEAFF. For the CDR3, the DNA is TGTGCCAGCAGCTTGGAGAGGGATAGGAACACTGAAGCTTTCTTT.

The chain employs TRBV6-4 and TRBJ2-2; TRBD2 matches 7 bases. There are 13 residues in the CDR3. Looked up from germline, CDR1 is MRHNA and CDR2 is SNTAGT. The CDR3 is CATRGRGTGELFF. CDR3 nucleotide sequence: TGTGCAACCCGTGGGCGGGGGACCGGGGAGCTGTTTTTT.

This clone was observed a handful of times. The chain has TRBV7-9 and TRBJ2-5; tentative D call: TRBD2 (6 bases). This CDR3 is built from 13 residues. Trimming stripped 11 bases from V and 3 bases from J, with 16 bases between. CDR1 and CDR2 from the germline V gene are SEHNR and FQNEAQ (reference sequence). The CDR3 DNA is TGTGCCGGGTGGGTTACGGGGGAAGAGACCCAGTACTTC. Residues: CAGWVTGEETQYF. The variable domain in full, completed from reference TRBV7-9 and TRBJ2-5, reads DTGVSQNPRHKITKRGQNVTFRCDPISEHNRLYWYRQTLGQGPEFLTYFQNEAQLEKSRLLSDRFSAERPKGSFSTLEIQRTEQGDSAMYLCAGWVTGEETQYFGPGTRLLVL.

V and J are TRBV7-9 and TRBJ1-1; 7 bases agree with TRBD1. Trimming removed 2 bases from V and 7 bases from J; junction bases left unmatched: 10. The CDR3 is made up of 15 amino acids. In germline, CDR1 is SEHNR, CDR2 FQNEAQ (reference sequence). CDR3 bases: TGTGCCAGCAGCTTATTTTCCGAGGACAGGCTTGAAGCTTTCTTT. It is translated as CASSLFSEDRLEAFF.

This clone was counted a single time. V usage is TRBV28 and J usage is TRBJ1-2; D unclear. Trimming pared 10 bases from V and 5 bases from J, leaving 20 bases between. CDR1 and CDR2 (germline): MDHEN, SYDVKM. The CDR3 is 14 amino acids. The chain's CDR3 is CATHQVRSRYGYTF. The CDR3 DNA is TGTGCCACCCACCAGGTGCGATCAAGGTATGGCTACACCTTC.

This chain connects TRBV29-1 to TRBJ1-1; possible D gene TRBD1, 5 bases. The CDR3 sequence is 13 residues long. CDR1 is SQVTM and CDR2 is ANQGSEA in the germline V gene. V lost 4 bases, J lost 5 bases, and 14 bases lay in between. The CDR3 coding sequence is TGCAGCGTTGGAGTCAGGGAAGGGACTGAAGCTTTCTTT. Amino acid sequence: CSVGVREGTEAFF.

The chain couples TRBV6-5 to TRBJ2-3, with D perhaps TRBD1 (5 bases). V dropped 4 bases and J dropped 0 bases, with 14 bases sitting between them. The CDR3 runs 16 residues. Germline CDR1 reads MNHEY; CDR2 reads SVGAGI. The CDR3 is CASSSLAQGSTDTQYF. The CDR3 nucleotides are TGTGCCAGCAGTTCCCTCGCTCAGGGTAGCACAGATACGCAGTATTTT.

The J gene is TRBJ2-3, the V gene TRBV9; possible D gene TRBD1, 5 bases. The germline V and J ends were trimmed by 3 bases and 4 bases, with 9 bases remaining between them. The germline gives CDR1 SGDLS, CDR2 YYNGEE. The CDR3 contains 13 residues. The CDR3 here is CASSAPGPDTQYF. CDR3 bases: TGTGCCAGCAGCGCGCCAGGGCCAGATACGCAGTATTTT.

V is TRBV6-1 and J is TRBJ1-2; D may be TRBD1 (6 bases). Trimming shortened V by 10 bases and J by 11 bases, and 20 bases separated the two germline ends. The CDR3 length is 12 residues. CDR1 MNHNS and CDR2 SASEGT come from the germline V gene. The CDR3 region is CATRYDRRVYTF. The CDR3 nucleotides read TGTGCCACCCGGTACGACAGGCGTGTGTACACCTTC.